Below are 10 T cell receptor beta chains sequenced from a single sample in a study of siplizumab effects on memory and regulatory T cells. Measured with immunoSEQ multiplex PCR; TCRdb has only the in-frame clones, and not every one. The profile shows roughly 120,000 clones, roughly 94% of them singletons. Sequences were obtained from non-Treg CD4+ T cells sorted from blood. These receptors came from a human donor in good health.

V and J are TRBV6-1 and TRBJ2-3; 7 bases line up with TRBD2. V gave up 7 bases and J gave up 4 bases; unmatched junction bases: 8. Germline CDR1 MNHNS, CDR2 SASEGT. This CDR3 spans 14 amino acids. CDR3 loop: CASKAGPRADTQYF. CDR3 nucleotide sequence: TGTGCCAGCAAAGCGGGGCCCCGGGCAGATACGCAGTATTTT.

The genes are TRBV9 and TRBJ1-2; D remains ambiguous. CDR1 and CDR2 (germline): SGDLS, YYNGEE. Trimming removed 0 bases at V and 1 base at J, with 4 bases between. The length of the CDR3 is 13 residues. The CDR3 nucleotides are TGTGCCAGCAGCGTAGCCAATAACTATGGCTACACCTTC. Its protein product is CASSVANNYGYTF.

The chain carries TRBV29-1 and TRBJ1-4, with unresolved D. The ends were cut back, 6 bases at V and 2 bases at J, with 10 bases in the middle. This CDR3 is built from 13 residues. Germline V gene data show CDR1 as SQVTM and CDR2 as ANQGSEA. For the CDR3, the DNA is TGCAGCGTAACTTGGGCGACTAATGAAAAACTGTTTTTT. Protein sequence: CSVTWATNEKLFF.

The V gene is TRBV19, the J gene TRBJ2-5; maybe TRBD2 (6 bases). Germline V gene sequence: CDR1 LNHDA, CDR2 SQIVND (reference sequence). This CDR3 region has 13 residues. The V end lost 11 bases, the J end lost 2 bases, and 15 bases lay between the germline ends. The chain's CDR3 is CACQAGLQETQYF. The DNA for the CDR3 is TGTGCCTGTCAAGCGGGCCTGCAAGAGACCCAGTACTTC. Filled out from reference TRBV19 and TRBJ2-5, the complete variable domain reads DGGITQSPKYLFRKEGQNVTLSCEQNLNHDAMYWYRQDPGQGLRLIYYSQIVNDFQKGDIAEGYSVSREKKESFPLTVTSAQKNPTAFYLCACQAGLQETQYFGPGTRLLVL.

The chain couples TRBV27 to TRBJ1-2, with 10 bases lining up with TRBD1. Germline V CDR1 and CDR2: MNHEY, SMNVEV (reference sequence). With V trimmed by 6 bases and J by 7 bases, 2 bases remained unmatched. This CDR3 has 12 residues. This chain's CDR3 is CASRTGGGGYTF. For the CDR3, the DNA is TGTGCCAGCAGGACAGGGGGCGGTGGCTACACCTTC.

This rearrangement joins TRBV11-2 to TRBJ2-3; 8 positions agree with TRBD2. The CDR3 has 15 amino acids. V shed 5 bases, J shed 2 bases, and the junction held 6 bases outside the gene matches. Germline CDR1 reads SGHAT; CDR2 reads FQNNGV. The DNA for the CDR3 is TGTGCCAGCAGCCTCCGAGCGGGAGTCACAGATACGCAGTATTTT. It codes for CASSLRAGVTDTQYF.

The chain is built from TRBV7-2 and TRBJ2-3; tentative D call: TRBD2 (5 bases). Germline-derived CDR1 and CDR2 are SGHTA and FQGNSA. V lost 2 bases to trimming and J lost 6 bases, with 9 bases between them. The CDR3 loop spans 13 amino acids. The CDR3 spells CASSLPGLDTQYF. CDR3 sequence (DNA): TGTGCCAGCAGCTTACCGGGATTGGATACGCAGTATTTT.

This sequence joins TRBV27 and TRBJ2-7; TRBD1 aligns across 8 bases. The germline CDR1 and CDR2 sequences are MNHEY and SMNVEV (reference sequence). The length of the CDR3 is 16 residues. The junction had 11 bases not matched to a gene; V was cut back by 5 bases and J by 2 bases. CDR3 in DNA: TGTGCCAGCAGTATTAGGGGGGACAGGCAAACCTACGAGCAGTACTTC. It translates to CASSIRGDRQTYEQYF.

The V gene is TRBV11-2, the J gene TRBJ1-1; D possibly corresponds to TRBD1 (6 bases). This CDR3 has 13 residues. Per germline, CDR1 SGHAT and CDR2 FQNNGV. With 3 bases removed from V and 7 bases from J, the gap between germline ends came to 12 bases. The CDR3 spells CASSLAEQGEAFF. Here the CDR3 DNA reads TGTGCCAGCAGCTTGGCGGAACAGGGTGAAGCTTTCTTT.

The chain uses TRBV7-9 and TRBJ2-3; the D is unclear. CDR1 is SEHNR and CDR2 is FQNEAQ in the germline V gene (reference sequence). Trimming cost V 5 bases and J 0 bases, with 12 bases left between them. CDR3 length: 15 residues. The DNA of the CDR3 is TGTGCCAGCAGCCCCGACAAGTCTAGCACAGATACGCAGTATTTT. It encodes CASSPDKSSTDTQYF.